This T cell receptor (beta chain) was profiled in a study of CD8+CD57+ T cells in acquired aplastic anemia. The wider study: Sorted CD4+ plus CD8+ cells gave DNA averaging about 3.2 ug. CD4+ cells from healthy donors averaged roughly 11 million reads. General study results and limits: Patient and control CD8+ Simpson's diversity was not significantly different. A set of 25 to 30 CD8+ CDR3 sequences was shared between patients and controls, and these sequences appeared highly expressed in patients.

As for this clonotype: The antigen is unknown. One base away lies a much larger clone, so this may be a sequencing read error.

The study profiled TCR beta VDJ and CDR3 using genomic DNA as template. TCRdb processed the reads anew with MiXCR; each CDR3 protein has one entry. Of a few hundred thousand distinct CDR3 sequences listed, around 32% are singletons. V was cut by 7 bases and J by 1 base, with 14 bases left in between. The CDR3 extends over 15 amino acids. In germline, CDR1 is SGHRS, CDR2 YFSETQ. This chain links TRBV5-1 with TRBJ2-2; D is tentatively TRBD1 or TRBD2 (5 bases each). This TCR came from a human donor in good health, serving as a control. What was sequenced was sorted CD4+, CD8+, or CD8+CD57+ T cells (not recorded which) from PBMCs. CDR3 in amino acids: CASGAGTGNTGELFF. The DNA for the CDR3 is TGCGCCAGCGGGGCCGGGACGGGGAACACCGGGGAGCTGTTTTTT.